This T cell receptor (beta chain) stems from a study of T cell responses to AZD1222 COVID-19 vaccine. Worth noting for this clone: Its antigen is undetermined.

Method: immunoSEQ multiplex PCR; TCRdb's copy keeps in-frame clones and lacks some. The sample contains approximately 180,000 clones, roughly 87% of which appear only once. Study findings and constraints: Seropositive status at baseline applied to only a handful of AZD1222 recipients. Nearly half of spike-specific TCRs reportedly target unmutated variant regions. Females outnumbered males among donors, who were mostly white British; clonal diversity was possibly underestimated.

The material was peripheral blood, obtained on day 0 of AZD1222 vaccination. This sequence was found in an adult in good health.

Here the CDR3 DNA reads TGTGCCAGCAGCCAGGAGACTAGCGGTCAAGAGACCCAGTACTTC. This sequence encodes CASSQETSGQETQYF. The V and J genes are TRBV4-2 and TRBJ2-5; 9 nucleotides match TRBD2. CDR1 is LGHNA, CDR2 YNFKEQ, per germline. There are 15 residues in the CDR3. Germline trimming cut 3 bases from V and 2 bases from J; bases unmatched to any gene: 4.